This TCR beta chain appears in the sequencing data of a study of T cells in Graves' hyperthyroidism and ophthalmopathy. Whole-study context: At the time of initial diagnosis and before any treatment, peripheral blood was collected. Whole-study results and caveats: Separation of ophthalmopathy from stable hyperthyroidism was achieved by a 13 V-J model.

This CDR3 comprises 14 residues. Germline CDR1 is MGHDK and CDR2 is SYGVNS. With 4 bases clipped from V and 11 bases from J, the junction kept 11 bases outside the gene matches. Cells are PBMCs isolated from around 9.4 ml of fresh blood. RNA transcripts yielded amplified TCR beta CDR3 regions. An initial round of RT-PCR targeting the TCR CDR3 relied on the HTBI primer set. TCRdb passed the multiplex PCR reads through MiXCR, listing each CDR3 protein once. The sample yields 250,000 to 350,000 distinct CDR3 sequences, approximately 17% seen once. Of note for this clonotype: Its antigen is as yet unknown.

The TCR originated in a man aged 30-40 years with Graves' hyperthyroidism. The sequencing sample was made of blood. The chain is built from TRBV25-1 and TRBJ1-1; 9 bases agree with TRBD1. The CDR3 region has the DNA TGTGCCAGCAGTGGGGGGACAGGGATCTTTTGGGCTTTCTTT. It specifies CASSGGTGIFWAFF.